This TCR beta chain was profiled in a study of control samples from healthy donors and cancer patients. Using immunoSEQ multiplex PCR, the repertoire was profiled, and TCRdb retains in-frame clones only, with some absent. This table holds some 87,000 clones, about nine tenths found once. This clone turned up a few times. The receptor's source is a man aged 25 to 40 in good health. Specimen: blood.

This chain's CDR3 is CASTLEGTDTQYF. As DNA, the CDR3 is TGTGCCAGCACCCTTGAGGGCACAGATACGCAGTATTTT. The rearrangement uses TRBV6-5 and TRBJ2-3; D is ambiguous. The CDR3 loop spans 13 amino acids. V lost 7 bases, J lost 1 base, and 9 bases lay in between. The germline CDR1 and CDR2 sequences are MNHEY and SVGAGI.